The entry below describes one T cell receptor beta chain. Its antigen is unidentified. The data were produced by immunoSEQ multiplex PCR, yet TCRdb's version contains in-frame clones alone and is incomplete. The sample carries hundreds of thousands of clones, roughly 96% recorded once. Trimming left V 0 bases short and J 2 bases short, with 9 bases between. The germline V gene encodes CDR1 SGHDT and CDR2 YYEEEE. The CDR3 is made up of 14 amino acids. This entry belongs to a study of shared clonotypes between healthy human individuals. Across the study: Participating donors consisted of two women and a few men aged 18 to 49. Study observations and caveats: Larger estimated richness was generally seen in naive subsets than in memory subsets.

Terminally differentiated effector memory CD45RA+ cells were excluded by CCR7 positive selection of CD45RO-negative cells. The TCR sequence derives from a woman aged 25 to 39 in good health. Material: naive CD8+ T cells sorted from blood. V usage is TRBV5-6 and J usage is TRBJ2-7; D perhaps matches TRBD1 (5 bases). The CDR3 DNA sequence: TGTGCCAGCAGCTTGGGACAGCTAACCTACGAGCAGTACTTC. Translating it yields CASSLGQLTYEQYF.